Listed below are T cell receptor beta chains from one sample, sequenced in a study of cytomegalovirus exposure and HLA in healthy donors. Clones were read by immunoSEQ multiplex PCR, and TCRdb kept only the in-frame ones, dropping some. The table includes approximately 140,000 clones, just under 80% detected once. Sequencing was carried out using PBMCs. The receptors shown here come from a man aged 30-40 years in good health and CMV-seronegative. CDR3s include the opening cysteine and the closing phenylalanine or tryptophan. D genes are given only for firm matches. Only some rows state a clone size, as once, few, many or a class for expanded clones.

CASSSGLAGGNTGELFF,TGTGCCAGCAGCTCGGGACTAGCGGGAGGTAACACCGGGGAGCTGTTTTTT,TRBJ2-2,TRBD2,TRBV27,.
CASSLFSMIETQYF,TGCGCCAGCAGCTTGTTTAGCATGATCGAGACCCAGTACTTC,TRBJ2-5,.,TRBV5-1,.
CASSLPQTGTEAFF,TGTGCCAGCAGTTTACCCCAGACGGGCACTGAAGCTTTCTTT,TRBJ1-1,.,TRBV28,.
CASSYTADRNYGYTF,TGTGCCAGCAGTTATACAGCCGACAGGAACTATGGCTACACCTTC,TRBJ1-2,.,TRBV6-5,.
CASGRGEAFF,TGTGCCAGCGGCAGGGGGGAAGCTTTCTTT,TRBJ1-1,TRBD1,TRBV5-6,few
CASSALTGRINYGYTF,TGTGCCAGCAGTGCATTGACAGGGAGGATAAACTATGGCTACACCTTC,TRBJ1-2,TRBD1,TRBV6-1,.
CASSPLAGGPGELFF,TGTGCCAGCAGTCCCTTAGCGGGGGGACCCGGGGAGCTGTTTTTT,TRBJ2-2,TRBD2,TRBV27,.
CSARGPKGYTF,TGCAGTGCTAGAGGGCCGAAGGGCTACACCTTC,TRBJ1-2,.,TRBV20-1,.
CASGETGAREKLFF,TGTGCCAGCGGAGAGACAGGGGCTAGGGAAAAACTGTTTTTT,TRBJ1-4,TRBD1,TRBV7-9,.
CASSTQGNSNQPQHF,TGTGCCAGCAGTACACAGGGAAATAGCAATCAGCCCCAGCATTTT,TRBJ1-5,.,TRBV28,.
CASSFRGWNTEAFF,TGTGCCAGCAGTTTCCGGGGTTGGAACACTGAAGCTTTCTTT,TRBJ1-1,.,TRBV27,.
CASSQGQGQNTGELFF,TGTGCCAGCAGCCAGGGACAGGGGCAGAACACCGGGGAGCTGTTTTTT,TRBJ2-2,TRBD1,TRBV5-4,.
CASSSYRGMNTEAFF,TGTGCCAGCAGCTCCTACAGGGGGATGAACACTGAAGCTTTCTTT,TRBJ1-1,TRBD1,TRBV7-9,.
CASSLAGQFQAFF,TGCGCCAGCAGCTTGGCCGGACAGTTTCAAGCTTTCTTT,TRBJ1-1,.,TRBV5-1,.
CASSSSGNTQYF,TGTGCCAGTAGTTCCAGCGGGAATACGCAGTATTTT,TRBJ2-3,TRBD2,TRBV19,.
CASSERGNRNEQFF,TGTGCCAGCAGTGAGCGGGGGAACCGCAATGAGCAGTTCTTC,TRBJ2-1,TRBD2,TRBV27,.
CASSGDDRGIGYTF,TGTGCCAGCAGTGGAGACGACAGGGGAATTGGCTACACCTTC,TRBJ1-2,TRBD1,TRBV6-1,.
CASRMTANTEAFF,TGTGCCAGCAGAATGACAGCGAACACTGAAGCTTTCTTT,TRBJ1-1,.,TRBV25-1,.
CASSGTLRTSGRGTDTQYF,TGCGCCAGCAGCGGCACCCTAAGGACTAGCGGGAGAGGCACAGATACGCAGTATTTT,TRBJ2-3,TRBD2,TRBV5-1,.
CASSLNRGQNIQYF,TGTGCCAGCAGCTTAAACAGGGGTCAAAACATTCAGTACTTC,TRBJ2-4,TRBD1,TRBV5-4,.
CASGLQGNTEAFF,TGTGCTAGTGGACTCCAGGGGAACACTGAAGCTTTCTTT,TRBJ1-1,.,TRBV12-5,.
CASSPGQGPDTQYF,TGCGCCAGCAGCCCGGGACAGGGGCCAGATACGCAGTATTTT,TRBJ2-3,TRBD1,TRBV5-1,.
CASSLEGGDYGYTF,TGTGCCAGCAGCTTAGAAGGGGGCGACTATGGCTACACCTTC,TRBJ1-2,TRBD1,TRBV7-8,.
CASSQEFATTGDEQFF,TGCGCCAGCAGCCAAGAATTCGCGACGACCGGGGATGAGCAGTTCTTC,TRBJ2-1,.,TRBV4-1,.
CASSLVALNTEAFF,TGTGCCAGCTCCTTGGTAGCCTTAAACACTGAAGCTTTCTTT,TRBJ1-1,.,TRBV19,.
CASSQVGAGSSYEQYF,TGTGCCAGCAGCCAAGTAGGGGCTGGAAGCTCCTACGAGCAGTACTTC,TRBJ2-7,.,TRBV4-2,.
CASSLNRVEQYF,TGTGCCAGCAGTCTAAACAGGGTCGAGCAGTACTTC,TRBJ2-7,.,TRBV27,many
CASSQADGNYGYPF,TGCGCCAGCAGCCAAGCCGACGGGAACTATGGCTACCCCTTC,TRBJ1-2,.,TRBV4-1,.
CASSSIGGSGANVLTF,TGTGCCAGCAGCTCGATCGGGGGTTCTGGGGCCAACGTCCTGACTTTC,TRBJ2-6,.,TRBV11-2,.
CASRLETSGSPDTQYF,TGTGCAAGTCGCTTAGAGACTAGCGGGAGCCCAGATACGCAGTATTTT,TRBJ2-3,.,TRBV12-2,.
CASSSEGQGTYEQYF,TGTGCCAGCAGTTCGGAGGGACAGGGGACCTACGAGCAGTACTTC,TRBJ2-7,TRBD1,TRBV28,.
CASSRTSGSTDTQYF,TGCGCCAGCAGCAGGACTAGCGGGAGCACAGATACGCAGTATTTT,TRBJ2-3,TRBD2,TRBV10-1,.
CASSLSTGPSRPDTEAFF,TGCGCCAGCAGCCTATCGACAGGGCCCTCCCGGCCCGACACTGAAGCTTTCTTT,TRBJ1-1,TRBD1,TRBV5-1,.
CASSPKGLTDTQYF,TGTGCCAGCAGCCCTAAAGGACTTACAGATACGCAGTATTTT,TRBJ2-3,.,TRBV5-4,.
CASSSQGYEQYF,TGTGCCAGCAGCTCCCAGGGTTACGAGCAGTACTTC,TRBJ2-7,.,TRBV11-2,once
CASSLNGGSNTGELFF,TGTGCCAGCAGCTTGAACGGCGGTTCGAACACCGGGGAGCTGTTTTTT,TRBJ2-2,.,TRBV7-7,.
CASSPRLAGGRNEQFF,TGTGCCAGCAGCCCCCGACTAGCGGGAGGGAGAAATGAGCAGTTCTTC,TRBJ2-1,TRBD2,TRBV5-6,.
CASSAAGGEFF,TGTGCCAGCAGCGCGGCGGGGGGGGAGTTCTTC,TRBJ2-1,TRBD2,TRBV5-6,.
CAWAGTGANYGYTF,TGTGCCTGGGCCGGGACAGGGGCGAACTATGGCTACACCTTC,TRBJ1-2,TRBD1,TRBV30,.
CASSEGATGYGYTF,TGTGCCAGCAGTGAAGGGGCGACAGGGTATGGCTACACCTTC,TRBJ1-2,TRBD1,TRBV2,.
CASRYNEKLFF,TGTGCCAGCAGGTATAATGAAAAACTGTTTTTT,TRBJ1-4,.,TRBV2,.
CASSSGAYNEQFF,TGTGCCAGCAGTAGCGGAGCCTACAATGAGCAGTTCTTC,TRBJ2-1,.,TRBV6-5,.